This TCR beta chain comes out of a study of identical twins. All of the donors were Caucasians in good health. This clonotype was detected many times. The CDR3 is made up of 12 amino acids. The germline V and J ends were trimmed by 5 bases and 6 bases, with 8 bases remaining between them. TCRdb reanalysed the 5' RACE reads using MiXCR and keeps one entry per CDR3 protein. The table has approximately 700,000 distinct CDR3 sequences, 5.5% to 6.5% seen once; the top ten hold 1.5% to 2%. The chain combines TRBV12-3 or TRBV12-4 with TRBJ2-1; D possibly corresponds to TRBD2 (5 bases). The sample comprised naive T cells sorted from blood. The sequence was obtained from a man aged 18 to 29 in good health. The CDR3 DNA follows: TGTGCCAGCAGTGCGAGCGGCAATGAGCAGTTCTTC. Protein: CASSASGNEQFF.